This entry lists 20 T cell receptor beta chains sequenced from one sample in a study of blood T cell repertoires in COVID-19. Only in-frame clones appear in the TCRdb table, and some are missing; sequencing was by immunoSEQ multiplex PCR. The sample yields some 240,000 clones, about four fifths seen once. The material sequenced was peripheral blood. These receptors were taken from a woman aged 80 or over with acute or convalescent COVID-19.

The CDR3 spells CASSAGVEEVQYF. Written as DNA, the CDR3 is TGTGCCAGCAGCGCCGGGGTGGAGGAGGTGCAGTACTTC. This chain joins TRBV9 and TRBJ2-7; D possibly corresponds to TRBD2 (5 bases). The germline gives CDR1 SGDLS, CDR2 YYNGEE. The CDR3 has 13 residues. Trimming removed 3 bases at V and 9 bases at J, with 16 bases between.

The chain links TRBV6-1 to TRBJ2-3; TRBD2 matches 9 bases. The V and J ends lost 2 bases and 0 bases, in that order; junction bases with no gene match: 9. This CDR3 is built from 18 residues. Germline CDR1 MNHNS, CDR2 SASEGT. CDR3 bases: TGTGCCAGCAGTGAAAGGCTAGCGGGGTACTCTAGCACAGATACGCAGTATTTT. Translation: CASSERLAGYSSTDTQYF.

This clone has a handful of counts. The chain joins TRBV9 to TRBJ1-6; 10 bases are shared with TRBD1. The germline V gene encodes CDR1 SGDLS and CDR2 YYNGEE. The CDR3 spans 14 residues. J gave up 10 bases and V 2 bases, and 3 bases lay outside the gene matches. The CDR3 coding sequence is TGTGCCAGCAGCGTGGGACAGGGGACCTCACCCCTCCACTTT. This encodes CASSVGQGTSPLHF.

This clone was observed a handful of times. The J gene is TRBJ1-2, the V gene TRBV10-3, with D unclear. The germline CDR1 and CDR2 sequences are ENHRY and SYGVKD. CDR3 length: 15 residues. The germline V and J ends were trimmed by 0 bases and 1 base, with 9 bases remaining between them. The CDR3 protein is CAISESFRDNYGYTF. CDR3 in DNA: TGTGCCATCAGTGAGTCATTCCGGGATAACTATGGCTACACCTTC.

The V call is TRBV28, the J call TRBJ2-7; no definite D call. The CDR3 is 16 amino acids. Germline-derived CDR1 and CDR2 are MDHEN and SYDVKM. V was cut by 3 bases and J by 0 bases, with 15 bases left in between. In DNA form, the CDR3 reads TGTGCCAGCAGTTTTGCACGGATCGACATCTCCTACGAGCAGTACTTC. Protein: CASSFARIDISYEQYF.

The chain has TRBV6-5 and TRBJ2-2; 7 bases align to TRBD1. This CDR3 is built from 14 residues. The germline V gene encodes CDR1 MNHEY and CDR2 SVGAGI. V dropped 6 bases and J dropped 5; count of bases not matched to a gene: 6. The CDR3 sequence: CASRADRVTGELFF. DNA of the CDR3: TGTGCCAGCAGGGCCGACAGGGTAACCGGGGAGCTGTTTTTT.

The chain couples TRBV11-2 to TRBJ2-7; TRBD1 matches at 8 bases. The CDR3 loop spans 15 amino acids. From germline, CDR1 is SGHAT and CDR2 FQNNGV. V gave up 5 bases and J gave up 3 bases; unmatched junction bases: 9. The CDR3 is CASSPDWTGIYEQYF. The DNA for the CDR3 is TGTGCCAGCAGCCCCGACTGGACAGGGATCTACGAGCAGTACTTC.

The rearrangement uses TRBV3-1 (or the pseudogene TRBV3-2) and TRBJ2-5; 8 bases map to TRBD2. The CDR3 is 14 residues long. The V segment lost 3 bases and the J segment 4 bases; nucleotides outside the gene matches: 4. The V gene's germline CDR1 is LGHDT and CDR2 YNNKEL (reference sequence). The CDR3 spells CASSQPTSAETQYF. The DNA of the CDR3 is TGTGCCAGCAGCCAGCCGACTAGCGCAGAGACCCAGTACTTC.

The chain combines TRBV3-1 (or the pseudogene TRBV3-2) with TRBJ1-5; D gene unclear. Germline CDR1 reads LGHDT; CDR2 reads YNNKEL (reference sequence). CDR3 size: 13 residues. With 0 bases removed from V and 6 bases from J, the gap between germline ends came to 6 bases. In nucleotides, the CDR3 is TGTGCCAGCAGCCAAGATTTCTCTCAGCCCCAGCATTTT. Its translation is CASSQDFSQPQHF.

The chain uses TRBV10-1 and TRBJ2-7; 8 nucleotides align to TRBD1. The CDR3 consists of 16 residues. After removal of 0 bases from V and 5 bases from J, the junction contained 9 bases not matched to a gene. CDR1 is WNHNN, CDR2 SYGVQD, per germline (reference sequence). The CDR3: CASSESRTGSTHEQYF. The CDR3, as DNA: TGCGCCAGCAGTGAGTCCCGGACAGGGTCGACCCACGAGCAGTACTTC.

This chain connects TRBV5-4 to TRBJ2-4; the match to TRBD1 covers 9 bases. The junction had 9 bases not matched to a gene; V was cut back by 4 bases and J by 4 bases. This CDR3 has 16 residues. Germline V gives CDR1 SGHNT, CDR2 YYREEE (reference sequence). CDR3 DNA: TGTGCCAGCAGCGCTCAAAGGGACAGGGTGAAAAACATTCAGTACTTC. It yields the protein CASSAQRDRVKNIQYF. Based on the CDR3 plus reference TRBV5-4 and TRBJ2-4, the full variable domain is ETGVTQSPTHLIKTRGQQVTLRCSSQSGHNTVSWYQQALGQGPQFIFQYYREEENGRGNFPPRFSGLQFPNYSSELNVNALELDDSALYLCASSAQRDRVKNIQYFGAGTRLSVL.

The CDR3 nucleotides are TGTGCCAGCAGTAAGGGGAGGGATACGCAGTATTTT. It translates to CASSKGRDTQYF. V usage is TRBV6-5 and J usage is TRBJ2-3; a weak D match, TRBD2 (6 bases). With 5 bases removed from V and 6 bases from J, the gap between germline ends came to 9 bases. The CDR3 spans 12 residues. Germline loops: CDR1 MNHEY, CDR2 SVGAGI.

This chain joins TRBV18 and TRBJ2-3; 9 bases agree with TRBD1. The V and J ends lost 3 bases and 5 bases, in that order; junction bases with no gene match: 6. This CDR3 contains 15 residues. The germline CDR1 and CDR2 sequences are KGHSH and LQKENI. The CDR3 nucleotides read TGTGCCAGCTCACCCCCGGGACAGGGATTAGATACGCAGTATTTT. Translated: CASSPPGQGLDTQYF.

The chain carries TRBV12-3 or TRBV12-4 and TRBJ2-7; possibly TRBD2 for D (6 bases). V was cut by 3 bases and J by 7 bases, with 10 bases left in between. CDR3 size: 12 residues. The CDR3 DNA sequence: TGTGCCAGCAGTTTCCACGGGGGAGAGCAGTACTTC. Amino acids: CASSFHGGEQYF.

The chain couples TRBV3-1 (or the pseudogene TRBV3-2) to TRBJ2-2; no reliable D call. The germline V gene has CDR1 LGHDT and CDR2 YNNKEL (reference sequence). CDR3 length: 15 amino acids. V was clipped by 4 bases and J by 0 bases, with 9 bases between them. CDR3 nucleotide sequence: TGTGCCAGCAGCCCCTGGGCCCCGAACACCGGGGAGCTGTTTTTT. It yields the protein CASSPWAPNTGELFF.

The rearrangement joins TRBV6-5 to TRBJ1-6; no clear D gene. Trimming pared 6 bases from V and 5 bases from J, leaving 11 bases between. Germline-derived CDR1 and CDR2 are MNHEY and SVGAGI. The CDR3 is 14 residues long. This chain's CDR3 is CASRWTTDNSPLHF. The CDR3 DNA is TGTGCCAGCAGATGGACTACCGATAATTCACCCCTCCACTTT.

V is TRBV29-1 and J is TRBJ1-3; 8 bases match TRBD1. This CDR3 has 14 amino acids. After removal of 6 bases from V and 4 bases from J, the junction contained 8 bases not matched to a gene. Germline V gives CDR1 SQVTM, CDR2 ANQGSEA. CDR3 in DNA: TGCAGCGTCCGTGCGACAGGGGCCGGAAACACCATATATTTT. Its protein product is CSVRATGAGNTIYF.

V is TRBV6-6 and J is TRBJ1-1, with TRBD1 as a possible D gene (5 bases). Germline-derived CDR1 and CDR2 are MNHNY and SVGAGI (reference sequence). V was pared by 6 bases and J by 1 base, with 9 bases between. The CDR3 has 13 residues. CDR3 loop: CASSRDRNTEAFF. CDR3 in DNA: TGTGCCAGCAGCCGAGACAGGAACACTGAAGCTTTCTTT.

The CDR3 DNA sequence: TGTGCCAGCTCAGGACAGGGGACCGGGGCCAACGTCCTGACTTTC. It translates to CASSGQGTGANVLTF. The V and J genes are TRBV18 and TRBJ2-6, with 9 bases fitting TRBD1. V trimming: 5 bases; J trimming: 4 bases; junction bases outside the gene matches: 3. Per the germline V gene, CDR1 is KGHSH and CDR2 is LQKENI. This CDR3 contains 15 residues. Based on the CDR3 plus reference TRBV18 and TRBJ2-6, the full variable domain is NAGVMQNPRHLVRRRGQEARLRCSPMKGHSHVYWYRQLPEEGLKFMVYLQKENIIDESGMPKERFSAEFPKEGPSILRIQQVVRGDSAAYFCASSGQGTGANVLTFGAGSRLTVL.

On this clone: At one end the junction does not follow the germline gene, possibly because of a read error. J is TRBJ2-7 and V is TRBV5-6; D is perhaps TRBD1 (5 bases). Germline V gene sequence: CDR1 SGHDT, CDR2 YYEEEE. This CDR3 has 12 residues. The CDR3, as DNA: TGTGCCAGCAGCTTAGGGGATTCCGCTAAAGGCTTC. It codes for CASSLGDSAKGF.